This TCR beta chain was found in a study of T cell repertoires in cytomegalovirus infection. Comments on this clonotype: Its antigen is not known.

MiXCR, applied by TCRdb to the reads, yields one record per CDR3 protein. The profile shows 50,000 to 65,000 distinct CDR3 sequences, roughly 20% of them singletons. The germline V gene has CDR1 SGHDT and CDR2 YYEEEE. With 2 bases removed from V and 2 bases from J, the gap between germline ends came to 15 bases. The CDR3 runs to 16 residues. The chain couples TRBV5-6 to TRBJ2-3; tentative D call: TRBD2 (6 bases). The origin of this receptor is a human donor in good health (CMV status not recorded). Some clones in this sample may be carry-over from other donors' samples. Specimen: CD8+ T cells from cultured PBMCs, collected from culture after CMV antigen stimulation. The CDR3 loop is CASSFGGGGVTDTQYF. The CDR3 DNA follows: TGTGCCAGCAGCTTTGGGGGAGGAGGAGTCACAGATACGCAGTATTTT.